This T cell receptor beta chain originates from a study of cytomegalovirus exposure and HLA in healthy donors. The V segment lost 4 bases and the J segment 2 bases; nucleotides outside the gene matches: 5. From germline, CDR1 is SGHRS and CDR2 YFSETQ. The CDR3 consists of 15 residues. 60 Vbeta and 13 Jbeta primers were used in PCR. Data came from immunoSEQ multiplex PCR; TCRdb stores just in-frame clones and leaves some out. Of approximately 170,000 clones in the sample, roughly 73% were seen once. Study outcomes and limitations: CMV antigen specificity was confirmed in vitro for three CMV-associated chains.

Concerning this clone: Its specificity is unknown.

The material sequenced was PBMCs. The V call is TRBV5-1, the J call TRBJ2-5, with 10 bases matching TRBD2. This TCR was recovered from a male donor in good health and CMV-seronegative. The CDR3 DNA reads TGCGCCAGCAGCCGGGGACTAGCGCGACAAGAGACCCAGTACTTC. Protein: CASSRGLARQETQYF.